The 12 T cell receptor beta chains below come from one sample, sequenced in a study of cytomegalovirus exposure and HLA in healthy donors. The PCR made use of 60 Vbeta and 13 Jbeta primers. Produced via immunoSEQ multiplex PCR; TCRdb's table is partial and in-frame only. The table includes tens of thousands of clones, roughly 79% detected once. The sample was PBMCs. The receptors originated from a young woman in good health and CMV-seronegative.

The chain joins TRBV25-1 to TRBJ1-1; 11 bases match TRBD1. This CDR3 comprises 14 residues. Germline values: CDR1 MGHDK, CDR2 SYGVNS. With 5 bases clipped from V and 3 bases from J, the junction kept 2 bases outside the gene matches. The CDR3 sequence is CASSLDRGHTEAFF. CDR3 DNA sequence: TGTGCCAGCAGTCTGGACAGGGGGCACACTGAAGCTTTCTTT.

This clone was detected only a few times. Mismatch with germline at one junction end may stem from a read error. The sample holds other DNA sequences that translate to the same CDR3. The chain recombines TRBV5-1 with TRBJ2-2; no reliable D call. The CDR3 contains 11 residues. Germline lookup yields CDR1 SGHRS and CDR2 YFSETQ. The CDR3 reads CASSLAGELFF. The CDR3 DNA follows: TGCGCCAGCAGCTTGGCCGGTGAGCTGTTTTTT.

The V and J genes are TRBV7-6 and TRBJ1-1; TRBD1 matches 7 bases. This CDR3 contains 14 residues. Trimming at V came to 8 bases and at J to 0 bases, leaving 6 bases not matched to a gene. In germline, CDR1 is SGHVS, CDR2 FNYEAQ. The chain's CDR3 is CASLPGGLNTEAFF. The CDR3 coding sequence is TGTGCCAGCTTGCCAGGGGGATTGAACACTGAAGCTTTCTTT.

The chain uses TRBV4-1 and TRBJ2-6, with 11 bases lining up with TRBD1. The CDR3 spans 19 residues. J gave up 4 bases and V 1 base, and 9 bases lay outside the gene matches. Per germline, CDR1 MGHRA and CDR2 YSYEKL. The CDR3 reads CASSQASRTGGAGANVLTF. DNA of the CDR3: TGCGCCAGCAGCCAAGCGTCGCGGACAGGGGGCGCCGGGGCCAACGTCCTGACTTTC.

The CDR3 region has the DNA TGTGCCAGTAGTATAGTGGGCAGTTCCTACGAGCAGTACTTC. Amino acid sequence: CASSIVGSSYEQYF. The rearrangement uses TRBV19 and TRBJ2-7; unclear D gene. This CDR3 is 14 amino acids long. The V gene's germline CDR1 is LNHDA and CDR2 SQIVND (reference sequence). Trimming took 1 base from V and 1 from J, leaving 8 bases between them.

The CDR3 loop reads CASSQDRYEQYF. Written as DNA, the CDR3 is TGCGCCAGCAGCCAGGACAGGTACGAGCAGTACTTC. This chain connects TRBV4-1 to TRBJ2-7, with 7 bases lining up with TRBD1. CDR1 and CDR2 (germline): MGHRA, YSYEKL. J lost 4 bases, V lost 3 bases, and 0 bases had no gene match. CDR3 length: 12 residues.

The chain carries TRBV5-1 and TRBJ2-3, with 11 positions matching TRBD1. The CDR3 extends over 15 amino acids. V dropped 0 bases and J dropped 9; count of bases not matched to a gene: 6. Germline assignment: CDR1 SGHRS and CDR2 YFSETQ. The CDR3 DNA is TGCGCCAGCAGCTTGGCGCCGGGACAGGGGGACACGCAGTATTTT. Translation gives CASSLAPGQGDTQYF.

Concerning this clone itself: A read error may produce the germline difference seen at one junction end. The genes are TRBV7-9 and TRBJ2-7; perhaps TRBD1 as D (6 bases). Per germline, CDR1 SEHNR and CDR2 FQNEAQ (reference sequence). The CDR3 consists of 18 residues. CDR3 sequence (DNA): TGTTCCAGCACATCCGAGGGGGAAATCGGAGCTCACTCCTACGAGCAGTACTTC. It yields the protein CSSTSEGEIGAHSYEQYF. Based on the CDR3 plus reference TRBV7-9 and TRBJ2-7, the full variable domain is DTGVSQNPRHKITKRGQNVTFRCDPISEHNRLYWYRQTLGQGPEFLTYFQNEAQLEKSRLLSDRFSAERPKGSFSTLEIQRTEQGDSAMYLCSSTSEGEIGAHSYEQYFGPGTRLTVT.

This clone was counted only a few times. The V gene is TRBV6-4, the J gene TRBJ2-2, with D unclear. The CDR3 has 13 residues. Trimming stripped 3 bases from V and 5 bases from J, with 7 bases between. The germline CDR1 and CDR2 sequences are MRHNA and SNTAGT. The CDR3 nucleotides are TGTGCCAGCAGTGATGAGGCGACCGGGGAGCTGTTTTTT. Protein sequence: CASSDEATGELFF.

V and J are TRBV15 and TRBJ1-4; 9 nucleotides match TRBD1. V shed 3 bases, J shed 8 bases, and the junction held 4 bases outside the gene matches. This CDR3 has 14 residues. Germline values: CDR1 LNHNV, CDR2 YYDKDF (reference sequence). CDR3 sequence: CATSRGQGGEKLFF. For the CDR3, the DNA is TGTGCCACCAGCAGGGGACAGGGTGGCGAAAAACTGTTTTTT.

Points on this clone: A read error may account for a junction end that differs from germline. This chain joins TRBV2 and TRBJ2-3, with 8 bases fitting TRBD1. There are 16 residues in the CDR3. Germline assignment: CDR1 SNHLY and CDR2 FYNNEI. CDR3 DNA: TGTGCCAGCAGCGAAGGACAGGGCCCGGGCACAGATACGCAGTATTTT. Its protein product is CASSEGQGPGTDTQYF. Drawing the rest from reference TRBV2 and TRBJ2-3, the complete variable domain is EPEVTQTPSHQVTQMGQEVILRCVPISNHLYFYWYRQILGQKVEFLVSFYNNEISEKSEIFDDQFSVERPDGSNFTLKIRSTKLEDSAMYFCASSEGQGPGTDTQYFGPGTRLTVL.

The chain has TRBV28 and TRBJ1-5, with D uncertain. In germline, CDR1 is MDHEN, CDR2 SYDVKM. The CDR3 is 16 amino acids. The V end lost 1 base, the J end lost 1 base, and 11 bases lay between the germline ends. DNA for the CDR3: TGTGCCAGCAGTTTATCCTTCATCGCGAGCAATCAGCCCCAGCATTTT. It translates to CASSLSFIASNQPQHF.